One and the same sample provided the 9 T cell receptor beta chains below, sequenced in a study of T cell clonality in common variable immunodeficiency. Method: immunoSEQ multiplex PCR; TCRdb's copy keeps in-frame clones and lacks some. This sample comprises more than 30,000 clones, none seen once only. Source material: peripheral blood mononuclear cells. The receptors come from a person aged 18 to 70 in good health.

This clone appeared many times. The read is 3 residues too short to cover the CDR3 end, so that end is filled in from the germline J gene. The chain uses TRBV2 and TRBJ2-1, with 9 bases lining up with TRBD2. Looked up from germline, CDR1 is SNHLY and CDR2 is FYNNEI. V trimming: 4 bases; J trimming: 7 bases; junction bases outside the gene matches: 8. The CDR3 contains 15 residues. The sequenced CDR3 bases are TGTGCCAGCAGTGTCGGGGCTAGCGGGGAGAATGAG. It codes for CASSVGASGENE. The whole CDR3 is CASSVGASGENEQFF.

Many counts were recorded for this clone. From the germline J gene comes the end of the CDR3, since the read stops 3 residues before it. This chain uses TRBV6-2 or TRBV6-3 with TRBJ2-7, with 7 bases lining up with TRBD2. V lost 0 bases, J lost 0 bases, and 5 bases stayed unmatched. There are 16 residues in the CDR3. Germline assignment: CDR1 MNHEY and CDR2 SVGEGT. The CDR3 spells CASSYSIRTSSYEQYF. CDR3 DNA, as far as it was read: TGTGCCAGCAGTTACTCGATAAGGACTAGCTCCTACGAG.

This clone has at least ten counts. Incomplete CDR3 DNA: TGTGCCAGCAGCTCCCTGGACAGGGTTATCCACGAG. Translated, it gives CASSSLDRVIHE. The CDR3 as a whole reads CASSSLDRVIHEQYF. The chain recombines TRBV7-9 with TRBJ2-7; the match to TRBD1 covers 8 bases. The read halts 3 residues ahead of the CDR3 end, with the missing end drawn from the germline J gene. The length of the CDR3 is 15 residues. With 4 bases clipped from V and 5 bases from J, the junction kept 10 bases outside the gene matches. Looked up from germline, CDR1 is SEHNR and CDR2 is FQNEAQ (reference sequence).

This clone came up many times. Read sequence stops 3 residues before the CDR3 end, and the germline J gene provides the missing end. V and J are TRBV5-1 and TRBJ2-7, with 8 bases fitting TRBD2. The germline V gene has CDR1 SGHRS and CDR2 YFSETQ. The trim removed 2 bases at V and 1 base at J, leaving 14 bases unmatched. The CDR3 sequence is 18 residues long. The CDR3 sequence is CASSFPRGGRPPSYEQYF. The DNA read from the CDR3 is TGCGCCAGCAGCTTTCCTCGGGGGGGGAGGCCGCCTTCCTACGAG.

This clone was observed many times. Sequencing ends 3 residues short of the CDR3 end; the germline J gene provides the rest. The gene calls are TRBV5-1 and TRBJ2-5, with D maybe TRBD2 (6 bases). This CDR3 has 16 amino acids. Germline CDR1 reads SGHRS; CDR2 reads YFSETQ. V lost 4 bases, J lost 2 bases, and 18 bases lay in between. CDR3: CASSPGVAGTQETQYF. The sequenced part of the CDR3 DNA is TGCGCCAGCAGCCCGGGCGTTGCGGGAACGCAAGAGACC.

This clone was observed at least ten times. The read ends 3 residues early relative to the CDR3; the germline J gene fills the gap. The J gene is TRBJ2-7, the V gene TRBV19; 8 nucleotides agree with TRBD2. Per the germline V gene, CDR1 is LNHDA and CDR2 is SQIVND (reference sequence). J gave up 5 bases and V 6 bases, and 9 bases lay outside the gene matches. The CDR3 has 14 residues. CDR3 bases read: TGTGCCAGTAGCGAAGGCGGGGGGCGGAACGAG. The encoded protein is CASSEGGGRNE. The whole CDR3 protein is CASSEGGGRNEQYF. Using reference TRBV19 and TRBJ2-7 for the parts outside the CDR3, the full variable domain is DGGITQSPKYLFRKEGQNVTLSCEQNLNHDAMYWYRQDPGQGLRLIYYSQIVNDFQKGDIAEGYSVSREKKESFPLTVTSAQKNPTAFYLCASSEGGGRNEQYFGPGTRLTVT.

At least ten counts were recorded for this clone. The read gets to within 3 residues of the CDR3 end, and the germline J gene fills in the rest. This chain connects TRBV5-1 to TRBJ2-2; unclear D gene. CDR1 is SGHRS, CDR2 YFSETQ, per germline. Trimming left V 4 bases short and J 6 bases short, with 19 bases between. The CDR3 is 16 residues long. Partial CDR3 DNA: TGCGCCAGCAGCGTCGCCAGTGGTGACCAGGCCGGGGAG. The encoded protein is CASSVASGDQAGE. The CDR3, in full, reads CASSVASGDQAGELFF.

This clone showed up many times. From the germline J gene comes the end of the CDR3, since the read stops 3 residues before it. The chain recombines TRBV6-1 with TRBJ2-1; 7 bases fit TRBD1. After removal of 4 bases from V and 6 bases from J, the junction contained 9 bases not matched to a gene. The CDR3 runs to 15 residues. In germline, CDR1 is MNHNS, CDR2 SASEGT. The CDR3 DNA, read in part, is TGTGCCAGCAGTGCGGGACAGTCCCCCGGCAATGAG. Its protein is CASSAGQSPGNE. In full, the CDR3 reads CASSAGQSPGNEQFF.

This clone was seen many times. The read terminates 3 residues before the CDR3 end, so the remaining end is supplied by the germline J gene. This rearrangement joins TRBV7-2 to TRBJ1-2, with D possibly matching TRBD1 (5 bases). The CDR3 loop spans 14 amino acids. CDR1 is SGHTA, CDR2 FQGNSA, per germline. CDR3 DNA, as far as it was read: TGTGCCAGCAGCTTAGCCCCCGCAGGGCAGGGC. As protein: CASSLAPAGQG. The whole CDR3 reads CASSLAPAGQGYTF.